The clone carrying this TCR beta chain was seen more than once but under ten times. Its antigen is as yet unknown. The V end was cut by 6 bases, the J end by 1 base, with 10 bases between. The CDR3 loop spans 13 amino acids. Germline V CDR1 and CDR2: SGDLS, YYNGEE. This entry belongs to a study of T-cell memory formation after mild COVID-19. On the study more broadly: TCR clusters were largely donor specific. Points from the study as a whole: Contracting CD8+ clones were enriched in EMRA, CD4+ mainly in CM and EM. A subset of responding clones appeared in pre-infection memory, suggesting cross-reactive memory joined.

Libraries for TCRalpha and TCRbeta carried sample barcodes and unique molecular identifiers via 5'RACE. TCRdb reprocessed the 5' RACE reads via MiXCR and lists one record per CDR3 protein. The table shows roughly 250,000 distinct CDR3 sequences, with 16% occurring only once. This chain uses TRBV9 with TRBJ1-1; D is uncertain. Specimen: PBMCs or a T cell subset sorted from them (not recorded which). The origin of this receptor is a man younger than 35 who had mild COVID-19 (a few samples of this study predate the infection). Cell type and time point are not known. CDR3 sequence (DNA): TGTGCCAGCAACGCTGAGGGGAACACTGAAGCTTTCTTT. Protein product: CASNAEGNTEAFF.